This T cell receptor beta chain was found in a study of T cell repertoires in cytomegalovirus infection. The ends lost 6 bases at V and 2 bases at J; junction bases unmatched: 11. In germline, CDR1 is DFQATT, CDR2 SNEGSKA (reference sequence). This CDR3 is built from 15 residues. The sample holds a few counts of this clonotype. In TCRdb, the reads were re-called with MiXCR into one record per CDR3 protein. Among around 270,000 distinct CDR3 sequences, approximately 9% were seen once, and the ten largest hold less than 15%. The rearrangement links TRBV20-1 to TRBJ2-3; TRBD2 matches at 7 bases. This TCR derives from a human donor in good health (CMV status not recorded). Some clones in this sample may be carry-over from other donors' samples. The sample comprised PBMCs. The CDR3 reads CSAAGPPIITDTQYF. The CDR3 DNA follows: TGCAGTGCAGCGGGACCGCCGATTATCACAGATACGCAGTATTTT.